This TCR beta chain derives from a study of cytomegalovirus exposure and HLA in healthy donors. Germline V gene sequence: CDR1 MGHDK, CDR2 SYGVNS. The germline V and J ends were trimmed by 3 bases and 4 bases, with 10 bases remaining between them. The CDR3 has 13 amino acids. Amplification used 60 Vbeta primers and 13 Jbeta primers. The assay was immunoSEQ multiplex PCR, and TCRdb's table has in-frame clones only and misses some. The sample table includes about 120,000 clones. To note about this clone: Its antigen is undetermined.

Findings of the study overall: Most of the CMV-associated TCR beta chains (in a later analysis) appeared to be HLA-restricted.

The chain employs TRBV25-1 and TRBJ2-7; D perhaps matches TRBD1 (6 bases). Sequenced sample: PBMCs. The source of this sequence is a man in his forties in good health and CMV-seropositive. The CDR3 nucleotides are TGTGCCAGCAGTGAGTCCCAGGGGTACGAGCAGTACTTC. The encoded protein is CASSESQGYEQYF.